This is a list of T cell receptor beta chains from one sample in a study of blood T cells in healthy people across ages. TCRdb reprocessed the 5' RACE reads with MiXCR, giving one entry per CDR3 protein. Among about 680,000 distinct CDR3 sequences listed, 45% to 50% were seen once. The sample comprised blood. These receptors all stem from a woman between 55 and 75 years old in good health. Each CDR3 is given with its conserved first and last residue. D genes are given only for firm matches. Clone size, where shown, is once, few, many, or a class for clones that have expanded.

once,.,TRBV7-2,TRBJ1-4,CASSRGGANEKLFF,TGTGCCAGCAGCCGAGGGGGGGCTAATGAAAAACTGTTTTTT
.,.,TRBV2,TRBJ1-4,CADGTTREKLFF,TGTGCCGACGGAACTACGAGAGAAAAACTGTTTTTT
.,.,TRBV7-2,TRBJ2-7,CASRPGTDSYEQYF,TGTGCCAGCAGACCCGGGACCGACTCCTACGAGCAGTACTTC
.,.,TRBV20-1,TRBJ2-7,CSAPTVSSYEQYF,TGCAGTGCTCCGACTGTTAGCTCCTACGAGCAGTACTTC
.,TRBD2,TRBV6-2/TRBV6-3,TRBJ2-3,CASMRLAGGSTQYF,TGTGCCAGCATGCGGCTAGCGGGAGGTTCTACGCAGTATTTT
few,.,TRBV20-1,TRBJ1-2,CSASRAGPYGYTF,TGCAGTGCTAGTCGGGCGGGGCCCTATGGCTACACCTTC
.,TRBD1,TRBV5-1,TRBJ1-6,CASREGTGANSPLHF,TGCGCCAGCAGAGAAGGGACAGGGGCAAATTCACCCCTCCACTTT
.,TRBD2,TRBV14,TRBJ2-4,CANSQSSGSSEQYF,TGTGCCAACAGCCAGTCTAGCGGGAGTAGTGAGCAGTACTTC
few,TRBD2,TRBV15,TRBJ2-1,CATSSLAGAGEQFF,TGTGCCACCTCATCCTTAGCGGGAGCGGGTGAGCAGTTCTTC
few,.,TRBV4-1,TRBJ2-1,CASSQELARDGEQFF,TGCGCCAGCAGCCAAGAGCTGGCCAGGGACGGTGAGCAGTTCTTC
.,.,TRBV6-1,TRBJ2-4,CASSEAHVGTGPAKNIQYF,TGTGCCAGCAGTGAAGCCCATGTGGGCACAGGGCCGGCCAAAAACATTCAGTACTTC
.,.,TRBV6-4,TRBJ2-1,CAGSDDYGSYNEQFF,TGTGCCGGCAGTGACGACTATGGCTCCTACAATGAGCAGTTCTTC
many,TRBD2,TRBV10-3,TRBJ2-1,CATRRGEGSSYNEQFF,TGTGCCACTCGGAGAGGGGAGGGAAGCTCCTACAATGAGCAGTTCTTC
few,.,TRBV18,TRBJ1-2,CASSPPRKAFNYGYTF,TGTGCCAGCTCACCACCGAGGAAAGCCTTTAACTATGGCTACACCTTC
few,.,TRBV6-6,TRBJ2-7,CASSNYLRSEQYF,TGTGCCAGCAGTAATTACCTGAGGAGCGAGCAGTACTTC
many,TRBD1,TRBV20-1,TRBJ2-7,CSARTRQGRYEQYF,TGCAGTGCCCGAACTAGACAGGGGCGCTACGAGCAGTACTTC
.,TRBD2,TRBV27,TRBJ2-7,CASNLRTSGEYEQYF,TGTGCCAGCAATCTTCGGACTAGCGGAGAATACGAGCAGTACTTC
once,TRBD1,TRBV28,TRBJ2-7,CASSSRARGRYEQYF,TGTGCCAGCAGCTCACGCGCCAGGGGGCGGTACGAGCAGTACTTC
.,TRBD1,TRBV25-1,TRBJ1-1,CASSGWTGSNTEAFF,TGTGCCAGCAGTGGCTGGACAGGGTCGAACACTGAAGCTTTCTTT
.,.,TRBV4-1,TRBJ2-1,CASSQDLDRWRNYEQFF,TGCGCCAGCAGCCAAGATCTCGATCGCTGGCGTAACTATGAGCAGTTCTTC
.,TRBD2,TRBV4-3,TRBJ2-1,CASSPQLAVSYNEQFF,TGCGCCAGCAGCCCACAACTAGCGGTCTCCTACAATGAGCAGTTCTTC
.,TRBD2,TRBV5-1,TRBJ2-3,CASSPGSLLGLANRTQYF,TGCGCCAGCAGCCCTGGGTCCCTTTTGGGACTAGCAAACCGTACGCAGTATTTT
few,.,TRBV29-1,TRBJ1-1,CSVEVGSNTEAFF,TGCAGCGTTGAAGTGGGAAGTAACACTGAAGCTTTCTTT
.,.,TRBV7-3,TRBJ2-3,CASSPQGGDWDTQYF,TGTGCCAGCAGCCCCCAAGGTGGGGATTGGGATACGCAGTATTTT
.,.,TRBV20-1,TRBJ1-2,CSARVPPASTNYGYTF,TGCAGTGCTAGAGTCCCCCCGGCCAGCACTAACTATGGCTACACCTTC
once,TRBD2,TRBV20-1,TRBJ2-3,CSASAGASGSTDTQYF,TGCAGTGCTAGTGCGGGCGCTAGCGGGAGCACAGATACGCAGTATTTT
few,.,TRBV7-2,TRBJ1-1,CASSLEENREAFF,TGTGCCAGCAGCTTAGAAGAGAACAGGGAAGCTTTCTTT
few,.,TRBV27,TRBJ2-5,CASSLGGKVETQYF,TGTGCCAGCAGTTTAGGAGGGAAAGTAGAGACCCAGTACTTC
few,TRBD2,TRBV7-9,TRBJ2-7,CASSFGLAGGTDYEQYF,TGTGCCAGCAGCTTTGGACTAGCGGGAGGGACGGACTACGAGCAGTACTTC
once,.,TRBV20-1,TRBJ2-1,CSAGGVGGNSSYNEQFF,TGCAGTGCTGGGGGCGTTGGGGGCAACAGCTCCTACAATGAGCAGTTCTTC
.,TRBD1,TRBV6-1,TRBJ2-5,CASRRGPGDQETQYF,TGTGCCAGCAGGAGGGGGCCTGGGGACCAAGAGACCCAGTACTTC
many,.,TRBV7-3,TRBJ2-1,CASSLTSVINEQFF,TGTGCCAGCAGCCTCACCTCGGTCATTAATGAGCAGTTCTTC
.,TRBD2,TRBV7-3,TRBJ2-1,CASSSLSGRGLSEQFF,TGTGCCAGCAGCTCGCTTAGCGGGAGGGGATTGAGTGAGCAGTTCTTC
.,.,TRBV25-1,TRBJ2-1,CASSEGERGNEQFF,TGTGCCAGCAGTGAAGGTGAGAGGGGAAATGAGCAGTTCTTC
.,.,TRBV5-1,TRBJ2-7,CASSTKTGYEQYF,TGCGCCAGCAGTACAAAAACAGGCTACGAGCAGTACTTC
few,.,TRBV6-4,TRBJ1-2,CASSEGFGDYGYTF,TGTGCCAGCAGTGAGGGGTTTGGAGACTATGGCTACACCTTC
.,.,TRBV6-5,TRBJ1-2,CATQTGEAWGYTF,TGTGCCACCCAGACAGGAGAAGCGTGGGGCTACACCTTC
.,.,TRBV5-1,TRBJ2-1,CASSFSQSGPYEQFF,TGCGCCAGCAGCTTTAGCCAATCGGGACCCTACGAGCAGTTCTTC